This T cell receptor beta chain was sequenced for a study of blood T cell repertoires in COVID-19. For the study at large: T cells, B-cell-depleted T cells, or PBMCs supplied cDNA or gDNA.

Some clones are missing from TCRdb's copy, which holds only in-frame ones; the method was immunoSEQ multiplex PCR. The table lists 200,000 to 300,000 clones, around 88% of them singletons. What the recovered Cohort 3 donors had was two negative PCRs, clearance, or symptom resolution. Sequenced sample: PBMCs or T cells enriched from blood (not recorded which). This sequence was found in a man in his forties or fifties who had recovered from COVID-19.

CDR3 amino acids: CASSQVGSEKLFF. CDR3 sequence (DNA): TGTGCCAGCAGCCAAGTCGGGAGTGAAAAACTGTTTTTT. The V gene is TRBV3-1 (or the pseudogene TRBV3-2), the J gene TRBJ1-4; no reliable D call. Germline V CDR1 and CDR2: LGHDT, YNNKEL (reference sequence). This CDR3 has 13 residues. V lost 1 base, J lost 7 bases, and 7 bases lay in between.